The T cell receptor (beta chain) under discussion was sequenced for a study of shared clonotypes between healthy human individuals. Whole-study results and caveats: In four donors, around 5% of naive CD4 clonotypes appeared in common.

Libraries were prepared by immunoSEQ multiplex PCR; TCRdb keeps only in-frame clonotypes and omits some of them. In the table there are a few million clones, more than 85% of which are singletons. Remarks on this clone: Its antigen is undetermined.

Germline CDR1 SGHTA, CDR2 FQGNSA. The ends were cut back, 1 base at V and 4 bases at J, with 11 bases in the middle. This CDR3 comprises 15 residues. The source material was naive CD4+ T cells from PBMCs. Subset given: CD45RA+ positively selected. This clonotype originated in a man between 18 and 35 years old in good health. Some clones in this sample may be carry-over from other donors' samples. The J gene is TRBJ1-5, the V gene TRBV7-2; a possible D gene is TRBD1 (5 bases). The CDR3 here is CASSLGGHENQPQHF. The CDR3 DNA reads TGTGCCAGCAGCTTAGGCGGACACGAGAATCAGCCCCAGCATTTT.